A single sample is the source of the 10 T cell receptor beta chains below, sequenced in a study of cytomegalovirus exposure and HLA in healthy donors. The PCR employed 60 Vbeta primers together with 13 Jbeta primers. Data came from immunoSEQ multiplex PCR; TCRdb stores just in-frame clones and leaves some out. Seen here are approximately 160,000 clones, approximately 80% observed once, and the top ten hold over 0.65%. Sequenced sample: PBMCs. Receptor source: a woman between 18 and 29 years old in good health and CMV-seronegative.

V usage is TRBV4-1 and J usage is TRBJ1-1; D is unclear. The CDR3 loop spans 15 amino acids. V shed 0 bases and J shed 5 bases, with 13 bases lying between them. The V gene's germline CDR1 is MGHRA and CDR2 YSYEKL. The CDR3 nucleotides are TGCGCCAGCAGCCAAGAAGAGGGTGGAGGTACTGAAGCTTTCTTT. Protein product: CASSQEEGGGTEAFF.

The V gene is TRBV28, the J gene TRBJ1-2; TRBD1 is a possible D gene (6 bases). CDR3 length: 12 residues. Germline CDR1 reads MDHEN; CDR2 reads SYDVKM. V shed 6 bases and J shed 5 bases, with 10 bases lying between them. As DNA, the CDR3 is TGTGCCAGCAGGGGGGCCCTTTATGGCTACACCTTC. It specifies CASRGALYGYTF.

V and J are TRBV19 and TRBJ1-1, with no clear D. Trimming left V 7 bases short and J 3 bases short, with 12 bases between. This CDR3 spans 13 amino acids. Germline CDR1 LNHDA, CDR2 SQIVND (reference sequence). The CDR3 bases are TGTGCCAGTAACCCAGGAGGGTACACTGAAGCTTTCTTT. Its protein is CASNPGGYTEAFF.

This clone was seen once. Other DNA sequences in this sample translate to the same CDR3. The chain couples TRBV25-1 to TRBJ2-7; no reliable D call. Trimming took off 3 bases at V and 6 bases at J, with 18 bases between the two ends. The CDR3 has 15 amino acids. Germline V CDR1 and CDR2: MGHDK, SYGVNS. CDR3 sequence reads: CASSDDGIHGIEQYF. The DNA for the CDR3 is TGTGCCAGCAGTGATGATGGCATTCATGGCATCGAGCAGTACTTC.

V gene TRBV29-1 combines with J gene TRBJ2-3; D is undetermined. From germline, CDR1 is SQVTM and CDR2 ANQGSEA. This CDR3 comprises 11 residues. The V end was cut by 6 bases, the J end by 0 bases, with 4 bases between. The DNA for the CDR3 is TGCAGCGTCTCTAGCACAGATACGCAGTATTTT. Its protein product is CSVSSTDTQYF.

Written as DNA, the CDR3 is TGTGCCAGCAGTGACGAGAGCTCTGGGGCCAACGTCCTGACTTTC. Translation: CASSDESSGANVLTF. The chain combines TRBV6-1 with TRBJ2-6; D not certain. Per germline, CDR1 MNHNS and CDR2 SASEGT. Trimming shortened V by 3 bases and J by 0 bases, and 6 bases separated the two germline ends. The CDR3 totals 15 residues.

The rearrangement uses TRBV5-6 and TRBJ2-2; perhaps TRBD1 as D (5 bases). Germline lookup yields CDR1 SGHDT and CDR2 YYEEEE. The CDR3 contains 13 residues. V was trimmed by 4 bases and J by 5 bases, leaving 9 bases between them. The DNA of the CDR3 is TGTGCCAGCAGCCAGGGTGGAACCGGGGAGCTGTTTTTT. This translates into CASSQGGTGELFF. Looking up the rest from reference TRBV5-6 and TRBJ2-2 gives the full variable domain: DAGVTQSPTHLIKTRGQQVTLRCSPKSGHDTVSWYQQALGQGPQFIFQYYEEEERQRGNFPDRFSGHQFPNYSSELNVNALLLGDSALYLCASSQGGTGELFFGEGSRLTVL.

The chain couples TRBV11-2 to TRBJ2-7; possible D gene TRBD2, 5 bases. Germline lookup yields CDR1 SGHAT and CDR2 FQNNGV. CDR3 length: 15 residues. Trimming stripped 5 bases from V and 2 bases from J, with 16 bases between. CDR3 amino acids: CASSVQIARTYEQYF. CDR3 bases: TGTGCCAGCAGCGTCCAGATAGCGCGTACCTACGAGCAGTACTTC.

This clone was found a few times. V usage is TRBV2 and J usage is TRBJ1-5; 9 bases line up with TRBD1. The CDR3 consists of 17 residues. The V gene end was trimmed by 6 bases and the J gene end by 3 bases; junction bases not matched to a gene: 12. Looked up from germline, CDR1 is SNHLY and CDR2 is FYNNEI. CDR3 region: CASSGGGGQGSNQPQHF. Written as DNA, the CDR3 is TGTGCCAGCAGCGGGGGAGGAGGACAGGGGTCCAATCAGCCCCAGCATTTT.

V gene TRBV9 combines with J gene TRBJ2-1; the D gene is possibly TRBD2 (6 bases). The CDR3 loop spans 15 amino acids. The germline V gene has CDR1 SGDLS and CDR2 YYNGEE. With 2 bases removed from V and 3 bases from J, the gap between germline ends came to 12 bases. CDR3 region: CASSVSGQYYNEQFF. The CDR3 bases are TGTGCCAGCAGCGTTAGCGGACAATACTACAATGAGCAGTTCTTC.